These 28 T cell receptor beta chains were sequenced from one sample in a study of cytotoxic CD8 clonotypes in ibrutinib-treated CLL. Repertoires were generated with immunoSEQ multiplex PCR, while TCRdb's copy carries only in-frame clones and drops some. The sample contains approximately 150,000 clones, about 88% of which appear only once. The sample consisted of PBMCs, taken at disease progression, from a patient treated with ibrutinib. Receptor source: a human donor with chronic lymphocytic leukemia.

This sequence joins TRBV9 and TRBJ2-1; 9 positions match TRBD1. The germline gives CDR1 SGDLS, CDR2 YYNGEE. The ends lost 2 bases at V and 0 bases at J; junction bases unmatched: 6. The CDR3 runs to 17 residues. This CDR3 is CASSVPPGQGSYNEQFF. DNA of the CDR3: TGTGCCAGCAGCGTCCCACCGGGACAGGGCTCCTACAATGAGCAGTTCTTC.

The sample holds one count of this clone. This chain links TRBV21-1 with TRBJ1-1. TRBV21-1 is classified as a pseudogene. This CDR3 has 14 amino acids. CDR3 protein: CASSHRGRGLRTFF. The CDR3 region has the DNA TGTGCCAGCAGCCATCGAGGGCGAGGGCTTCGAACTTTCTTT.

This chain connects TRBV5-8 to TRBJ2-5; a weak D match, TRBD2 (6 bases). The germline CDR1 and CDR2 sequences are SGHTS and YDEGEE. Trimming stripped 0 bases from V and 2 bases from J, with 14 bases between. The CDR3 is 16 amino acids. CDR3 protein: CASSLALEGSQETQYF. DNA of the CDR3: TGTGCCAGCAGCTTGGCCTTGGAGGGGAGTCAAGAGACCCAGTACTTC.

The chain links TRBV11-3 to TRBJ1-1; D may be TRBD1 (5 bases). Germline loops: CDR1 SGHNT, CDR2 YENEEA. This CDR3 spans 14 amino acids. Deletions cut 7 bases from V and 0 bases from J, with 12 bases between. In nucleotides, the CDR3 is TGTGCCAGCAAGAGGGGCCGAGTGAACACTGAAGCTTTCTTT. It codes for CASKRGRVNTEAFF.

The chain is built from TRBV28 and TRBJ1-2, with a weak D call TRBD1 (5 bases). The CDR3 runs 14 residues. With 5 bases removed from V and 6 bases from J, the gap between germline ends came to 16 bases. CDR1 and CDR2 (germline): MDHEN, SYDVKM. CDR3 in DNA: TGTGCCAGCAGTCTTCCACAGGAGAGGGATGGCTACACCTTC. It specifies CASSLPQERDGYTF.

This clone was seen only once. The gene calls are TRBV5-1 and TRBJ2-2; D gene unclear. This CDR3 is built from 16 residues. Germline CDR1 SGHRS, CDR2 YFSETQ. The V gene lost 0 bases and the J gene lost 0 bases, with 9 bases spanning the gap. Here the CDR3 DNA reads TGCGCCAGCAGCTTGGTCTTGGGTTCGAACACCGGGGAGCTGTTTTTT. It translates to CASSLVLGSNTGELFF.

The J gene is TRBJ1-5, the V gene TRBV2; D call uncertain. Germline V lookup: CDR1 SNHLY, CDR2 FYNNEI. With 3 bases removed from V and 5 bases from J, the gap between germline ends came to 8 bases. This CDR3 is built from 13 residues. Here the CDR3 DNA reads TGTGCCAGCAGTGATGGCAGAGATCAGCCCCAGCATTTT. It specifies CASSDGRDQPQHF.

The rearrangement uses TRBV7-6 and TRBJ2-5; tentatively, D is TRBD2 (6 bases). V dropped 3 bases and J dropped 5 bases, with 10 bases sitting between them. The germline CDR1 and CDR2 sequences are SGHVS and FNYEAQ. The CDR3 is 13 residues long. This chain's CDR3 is CASSFGGGETQYF. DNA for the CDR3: TGTGCCAGCAGCTTCGGGGGAGGCGAGACCCAGTACTTC.

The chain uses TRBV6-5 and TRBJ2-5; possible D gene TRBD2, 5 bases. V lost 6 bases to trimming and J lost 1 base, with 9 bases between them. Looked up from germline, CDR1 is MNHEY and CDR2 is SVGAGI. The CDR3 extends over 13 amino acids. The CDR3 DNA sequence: TGTGCCAGCAGAGATAGCGTCCAAGAGACCCAGTACTTC. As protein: CASRDSVQETQYF.

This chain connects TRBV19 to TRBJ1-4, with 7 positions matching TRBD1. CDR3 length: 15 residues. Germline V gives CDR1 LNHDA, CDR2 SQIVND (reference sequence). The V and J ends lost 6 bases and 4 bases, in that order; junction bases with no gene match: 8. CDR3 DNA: TGTGCCAGTAGGAACAGGGGCAGGAATAATGAAAAACTGTTTTTT. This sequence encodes CASRNRGRNNEKLFF.

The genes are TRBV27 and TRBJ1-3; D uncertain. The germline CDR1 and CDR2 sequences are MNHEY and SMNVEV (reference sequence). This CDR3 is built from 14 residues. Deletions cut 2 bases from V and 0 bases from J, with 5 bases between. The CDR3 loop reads CASSLAFSGNTIYF. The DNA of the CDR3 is TGTGCCAGCAGTTTAGCCTTCTCTGGAAACACCATATATTTT.

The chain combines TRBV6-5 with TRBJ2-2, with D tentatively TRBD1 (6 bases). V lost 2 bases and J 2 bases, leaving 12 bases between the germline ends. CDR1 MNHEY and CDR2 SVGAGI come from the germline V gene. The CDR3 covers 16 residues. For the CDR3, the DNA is TGTGCCAGCAGTTACGCGACAGGCTTTAACACCGGGGAGCTGTTTTTT. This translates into CASSYATGFNTGELFF.

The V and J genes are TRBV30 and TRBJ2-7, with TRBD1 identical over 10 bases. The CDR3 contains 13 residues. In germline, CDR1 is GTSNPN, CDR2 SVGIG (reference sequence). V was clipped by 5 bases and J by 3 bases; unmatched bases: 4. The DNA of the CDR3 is TGTGCCTGGGGGACAGGGGTGATCTACGAGCAGTACTTC. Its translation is CAWGTGVIYEQYF.

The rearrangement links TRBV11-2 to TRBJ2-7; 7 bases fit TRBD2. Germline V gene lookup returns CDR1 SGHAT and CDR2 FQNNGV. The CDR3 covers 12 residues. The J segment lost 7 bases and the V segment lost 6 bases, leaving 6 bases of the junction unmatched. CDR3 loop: CASRTGLKEQYF. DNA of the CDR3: TGTGCCAGCAGGACGGGACTAAAAGAGCAGTACTTC.

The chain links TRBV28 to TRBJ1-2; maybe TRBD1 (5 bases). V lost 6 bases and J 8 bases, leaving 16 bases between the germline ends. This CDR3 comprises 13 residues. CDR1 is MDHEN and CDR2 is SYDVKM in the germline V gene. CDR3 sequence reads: CASRSTAGRGYTF. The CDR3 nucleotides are TGTGCCAGCAGAAGTACGGCAGGGCGCGGCTACACCTTC.

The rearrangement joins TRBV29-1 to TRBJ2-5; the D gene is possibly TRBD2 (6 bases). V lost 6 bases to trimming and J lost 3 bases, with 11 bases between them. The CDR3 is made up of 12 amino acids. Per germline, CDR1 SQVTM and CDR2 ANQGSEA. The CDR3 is CSVGSWEETQYF. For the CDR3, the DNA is TGCAGCGTCGGGAGTTGGGAAGAGACCCAGTACTTC.

The CDR3 DNA follows: TGTGCCAGTAGTACTGGACACGGCCAGCCCCAGCATTTT. Its protein product is CASSTGHGQPQHF. The chain combines TRBV19 with TRBJ1-5, with TRBD1 as a possible D gene (5 bases). Per the germline V gene, CDR1 is LNHDA and CDR2 is SQIVND (reference sequence). Trimming pared 4 bases from V and 7 bases from J, leaving 11 bases between. CDR3 length: 13 residues.

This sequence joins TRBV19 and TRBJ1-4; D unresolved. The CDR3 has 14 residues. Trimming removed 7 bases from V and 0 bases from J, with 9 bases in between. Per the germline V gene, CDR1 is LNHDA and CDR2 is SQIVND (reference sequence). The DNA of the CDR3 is TGTGCCAGTAACATGGGCGCAACTAATGAAAAACTGTTTTTT. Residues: CASNMGATNEKLFF.

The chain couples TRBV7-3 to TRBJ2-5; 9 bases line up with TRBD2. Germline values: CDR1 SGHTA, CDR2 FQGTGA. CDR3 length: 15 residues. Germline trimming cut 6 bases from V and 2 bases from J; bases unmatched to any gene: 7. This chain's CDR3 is CASSFGAGGQETQYF. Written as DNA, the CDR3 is TGTGCCAGCAGTTTCGGGGCGGGAGGGCAAGAGACCCAGTACTTC.

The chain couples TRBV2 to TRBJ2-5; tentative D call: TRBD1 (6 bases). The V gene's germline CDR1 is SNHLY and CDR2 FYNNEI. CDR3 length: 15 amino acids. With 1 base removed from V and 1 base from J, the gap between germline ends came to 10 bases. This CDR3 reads CASSEEWTAQETQYF. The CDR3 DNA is TGTGCCAGCAGTGAAGAGTGGACAGCCCAAGAGACCCAGTACTTC. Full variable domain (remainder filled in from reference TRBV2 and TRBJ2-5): EPEVTQTPSHQVTQMGQEVILRCVPISNHLYFYWYRQILGQKVEFLVSFYNNEISEKSEIFDDQFSVERPDGSNFTLKIRSTKLEDSAMYFCASSEEWTAQETQYFGPGTRLLVL.

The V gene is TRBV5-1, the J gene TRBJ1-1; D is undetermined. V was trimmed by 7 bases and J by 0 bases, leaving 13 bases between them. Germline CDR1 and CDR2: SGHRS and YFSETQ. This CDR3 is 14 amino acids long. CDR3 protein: CASASLQVNTEAFF. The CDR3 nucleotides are TGCGCCAGCGCTTCGCTCCAAGTGAACACTGAAGCTTTCTTT.

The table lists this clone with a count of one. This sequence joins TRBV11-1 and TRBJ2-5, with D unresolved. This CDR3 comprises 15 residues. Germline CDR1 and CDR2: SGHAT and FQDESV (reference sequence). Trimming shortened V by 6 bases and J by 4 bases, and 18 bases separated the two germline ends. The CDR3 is CASRPGPIVGETQYF. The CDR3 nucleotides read TGTGCCAGCAGACCTGGACCCATCGTGGGAGAGACCCAGTACTTC. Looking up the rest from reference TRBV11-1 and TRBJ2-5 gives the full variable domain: EAEVAQSPRYKITEKSQAVAFWCDPISGHATLYWYRQILGQGPELLVQFQDESVVDDSQLPKDRFSAERLKGVDSTLKIQPAELGDSAMYLCASRPGPIVGETQYFGPGTRLLVL.

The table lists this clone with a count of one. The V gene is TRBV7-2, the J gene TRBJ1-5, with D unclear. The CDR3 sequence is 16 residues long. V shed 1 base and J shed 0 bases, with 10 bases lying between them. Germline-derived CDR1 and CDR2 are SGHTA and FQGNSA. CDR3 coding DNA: TGTGCCAGCAGCTTAGATAACAGATTTAGCAATCAGCCCCAGCATTTT. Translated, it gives CASSLDNRFSNQPQHF.

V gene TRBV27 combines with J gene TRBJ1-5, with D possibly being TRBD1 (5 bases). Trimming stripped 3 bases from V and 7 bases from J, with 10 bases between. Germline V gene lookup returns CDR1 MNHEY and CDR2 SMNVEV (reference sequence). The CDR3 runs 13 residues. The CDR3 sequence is CASSLAGNQPQHF. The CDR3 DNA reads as TGTGCCAGCAGTTTGGCAGGGAACCAGCCCCAGCATTTT.

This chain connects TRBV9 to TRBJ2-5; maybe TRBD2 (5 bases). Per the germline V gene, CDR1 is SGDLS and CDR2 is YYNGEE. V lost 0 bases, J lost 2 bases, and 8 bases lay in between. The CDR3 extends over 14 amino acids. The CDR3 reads CASSVASGQETQYF. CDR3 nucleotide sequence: TGTGCCAGCAGCGTAGCTTCGGGGCAAGAGACCCAGTACTTC.

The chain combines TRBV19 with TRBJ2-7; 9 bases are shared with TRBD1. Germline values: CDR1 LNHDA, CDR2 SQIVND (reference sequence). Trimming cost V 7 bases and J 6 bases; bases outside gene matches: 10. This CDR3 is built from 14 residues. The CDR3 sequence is CASNHGTGLGEQYF. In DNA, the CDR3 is TGTGCCAGTAACCACGGGACAGGGTTAGGCGAGCAGTACTTC.

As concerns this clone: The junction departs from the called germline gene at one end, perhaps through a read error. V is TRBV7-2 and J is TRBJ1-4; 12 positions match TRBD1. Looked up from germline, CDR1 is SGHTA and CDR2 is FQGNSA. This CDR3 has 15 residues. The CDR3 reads CAGSFGGTGGVRLFF. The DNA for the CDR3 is TGTGCCGGCAGCTTTGGCGGGACAGGGGGCGTGAGACTGTTTTTT.

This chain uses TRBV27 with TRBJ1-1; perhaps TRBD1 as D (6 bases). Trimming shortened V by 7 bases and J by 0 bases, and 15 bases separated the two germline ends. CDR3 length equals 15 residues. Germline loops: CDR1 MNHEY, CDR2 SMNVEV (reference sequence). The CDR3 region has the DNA TGTGCCAGCAAATCCTCACAGGGCATGAACACTGAAGCTTTCTTT. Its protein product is CASKSSQGMNTEAFF.